The rows below give T cell receptor beta chains drawn from one sample of a study of CD8+CD57+ T cells in acquired aplastic anemia. TCRdb independently ran MiXCR on the reads; one entry per CDR3 protein. The table has approximately 170,000 distinct CDR3 sequences, 50% to 55% seen once. The sample comprised sorted CD4+, CD8+, or CD8+CD57+ T cells (not recorded which) from PBMCs. The receptors were sampled from a human donor in good health, serving as a control. Both conserved end residues are part of each CDR3. Fields, in order: V gene, J gene, D gene, clone size, CDR3 protein, CDR3 DNA. D genes are given only for firm matches. Only part of the rows carry a size: once, few, many, or a class if the clone is expanded.

v_gene: TRBV5-1
j_gene: TRBJ2-7
d_gene: TRBD1
abundance: -
CDR3aa: CASSLVTGVSYEQYF
CDR3nt: TGCGCCAGCAGCTTAGTGACAGGGGTCTCCTACGAGCAGTACTTC

v_gene: TRBV20-1
j_gene: TRBJ1-2
d_gene: -
abundance: few
CDR3aa: CSARERDLDNYGYTF
CDR3nt: TGCAGTGCTAGAGAGAGGGACTTAGATAACTATGGCTACACCTTC

v_gene: TRBV15
j_gene: TRBJ2-3
d_gene: -
abundance: -
CDR3aa: CATSRVGGMGEDTQYF
CDR3nt: TGTGCCACCAGCAGAGTAGGGGGTATGGGCGAGGATACGCAGTATTTT

v_gene: TRBV29-1
j_gene: TRBJ2-3
d_gene: -
abundance: -
CDR3aa: CSVGTAKDTQYF
CDR3nt: TGCAGCGTGGGGACTGCCAAGGATACGCAGTATTTT

v_gene: TRBV5-4
j_gene: TRBJ1-6
d_gene: -
abundance: -
CDR3aa: CASSSWGDRNSPLHF
CDR3nt: TGTGCCAGCAGCTCGTGGGGGGATCGGAATTCACCCCTCCACTTT

v_gene: TRBV24-1
j_gene: TRBJ1-5
d_gene: -
abundance: many
CDR3aa: CATSDSYSYSNQPQHF
CDR3nt: TGTGCCACCAGTGATTCGTACAGTTATAGCAATCAGCCCCAGCATTTT

v_gene: TRBV3-1
j_gene: TRBJ2-7
d_gene: -
abundance: many
CDR3aa: CASSQGRVTYEQYF
CDR3nt: TGTGCCAGCAGCCAAGGGCGGGTAACCTACGAGCAGTACTTC

v_gene: TRBV28
j_gene: TRBJ2-7
d_gene: TRBD1
abundance: many
CDR3aa: CASRGDRGSYEQYF
CDR3nt: TGTGCCAGCAGAGGGGACAGGGGCTCCTACGAGCAGTACTTC

v_gene: TRBV5-8
j_gene: TRBJ1-2
d_gene: -
abundance: few
CDR3aa: CASSDGYGYTF
CDR3nt: TGTGCCAGCAGTGACGGGTATGGCTACACCTTC

v_gene: TRBV12-3/TRBV12-4
j_gene: TRBJ2-2
d_gene: TRBD1
abundance: -
CDR3aa: CASSAARGTGELFF
CDR3nt: TGTGCCAGCAGCGCCGCCAGGGGGACCGGGGAGCTGTTTTTT

v_gene: TRBV20-1
j_gene: TRBJ2-1
d_gene: TRBD2
abundance: many
CDR3aa: CSANLAGGPSSYNEQFF
CDR3nt: TGCAGTGCAAATCTAGCGGGGGGGCCAAGCTCCTACAATGAGCAGTTCTTC

v_gene: TRBV11-2
j_gene: TRBJ2-3
d_gene: TRBD2
abundance: once
CDR3aa: CASRKLAGGAQDTQYF
CDR3nt: TGTGCCAGCAGAAAGCTAGCGGGGGGGGCACAAGATACGCAGTATTTT

v_gene: TRBV7-2
j_gene: TRBJ2-3
d_gene: TRBD2
abundance: -
CDR3aa: CASSIDSGSSTDTQYF
CDR3nt: TGTGCCAGCAGCATCGATAGCGGGTCTAGCACAGATACGCAGTATTTT

v_gene: TRBV24-1
j_gene: TRBJ2-1
d_gene: -
abundance: -
CDR3aa: CATSDSGYNEQFF
CDR3nt: TGTGCCACCAGTGATTCAGGGTACAATGAGCAGTTCTTC

v_gene: TRBV6-1
j_gene: TRBJ1-2
d_gene: -
abundance: -
CDR3aa: CASSARGSNYGYTF
CDR3nt: TGTGCCAGCAGTGCCCGAGGGTCTAACTATGGCTACACCTTC

v_gene: TRBV19
j_gene: TRBJ1-2
d_gene: TRBD1
abundance: -
CDR3aa: CASSIPGQTYGYTF
CDR3nt: TGTGCCAGTAGTATTCCGGGACAGACTTATGGCTACACCTTC

v_gene: TRBV7-9
j_gene: TRBJ1-2
d_gene: -
abundance: many
CDR3aa: CASSVDRLLGYTF
CDR3nt: TGTGCCAGCAGCGTTGACCGGCTCCTTGGCTACACCTTC

v_gene: TRBV12-3/TRBV12-4
j_gene: TRBJ2-1
d_gene: TRBD2
abundance: -
CDR3aa: CASQMTSGGILEQFF
CDR3nt: TGTGCCAGCCAGATGACTAGCGGGGGGATTCTAGAGCAGTTCTTC

v_gene: TRBV5-6
j_gene: TRBJ2-3
d_gene: -
abundance: few
CDR3aa: CASSPVDGIEDTQYF
CDR3nt: TGTGCCAGCAGCCCCGTTGACGGGATCGAGGATACGCAGTATTTT

v_gene: TRBV20-1
j_gene: TRBJ2-3
d_gene: TRBD2
abundance: -
CDR3aa: CSARLPSGGLRTDTQYF
CDR3nt: TGCAGTGCTAGACTACCTAGCGGGGGGTTGAGAACAGATACGCAGTATTTT

v_gene: TRBV7-2
j_gene: TRBJ2-1
d_gene: TRBD2
abundance: -
CDR3aa: CASSSRTSGGAYNEQFF
CDR3nt: TGTGCCAGCAGCTCCAGGACTAGCGGGGGGGCCTACAATGAGCAGTTCTTC

v_gene: TRBV2
j_gene: TRBJ1-6
d_gene: -
abundance: once
CDR3aa: CASSEARGGFSNSPLHF
CDR3nt: TGTGCCAGCAGTGAAGCAAGGGGAGGCTTTTCGAATTCACCCCTCCACTTT

v_gene: TRBV5-8
j_gene: TRBJ2-2
d_gene: -
abundance: many
CDR3aa: CASRNDRGPKFF
CDR3nt: TGTGCCAGCAGAAATGACAGAGGGCCGAAGTTTTTT

v_gene: TRBV11-3
j_gene: TRBJ2-1
d_gene: -
abundance: -
CDR3aa: CASSYSGRGEQFF
CDR3nt: TGTGCCAGCAGCTACTCGGGGCGCGGGGAGCAGTTCTTC

v_gene: TRBV7-2
j_gene: TRBJ2-3
d_gene: -
abundance: -
CDR3aa: CASSPRRGDTQYF
CDR3nt: TGTGCCAGCAGCCCGAGGAGGGGGGATACGCAGTATTTT

v_gene: TRBV6-1
j_gene: TRBJ1-2
d_gene: -
abundance: many
CDR3aa: CASSGTTDDWRYTF
CDR3nt: TGTGCCAGCAGTGGGACGACAGATGACTGGCGCTACACCTTC

v_gene: TRBV19
j_gene: TRBJ1-5
d_gene: -
abundance: -
CDR3aa: CASSITSSGYSNQPQHF
CDR3nt: TGTGCCAGTAGTATAACAAGTTCGGGATATAGCAATCAGCCCCAGCATTTT

v_gene: TRBV6-2/TRBV6-3
j_gene: TRBJ2-7
d_gene: -
abundance: many
CDR3aa: CASSYPDWPYEQYF
CDR3nt: TGTGCCAGCAGTTACCCGGACTGGCCCTACGAGCAGTACTTC

v_gene: TRBV5-1
j_gene: TRBJ1-1
d_gene: -
abundance: many
CDR3aa: CASMQGTVNTEAFF
CDR3nt: TGCGCCAGCATGCAGGGTACGGTTAACACTGAAGCTTTCTTT

v_gene: TRBV19
j_gene: TRBJ2-1
d_gene: -
abundance: -
CDR3aa: CASSISVEQFF
CDR3nt: TGTGCCAGTAGTATCAGCGTGGAGCAGTTCTTC

v_gene: TRBV5-1
j_gene: TRBJ2-7
d_gene: -
abundance: -
CDR3aa: CASSPYYEQYF
CDR3nt: TGCGCCAGCAGCCCCTACTACGAGCAGTACTTC

v_gene: TRBV20-1
j_gene: TRBJ1-5
d_gene: -
abundance: many
CDR3aa: CSARDLGGPSQHF
CDR3nt: TGCAGTGCTAGAGATCTAGGGGGGCCCTCCCAGCATTTT

v_gene: TRBV14
j_gene: TRBJ2-7
d_gene: -
abundance: -
CDR3aa: CASSQDYRYEQYF
CDR3nt: TGTGCCAGCAGCCAAGACTACCGCTACGAGCAGTACTTC

v_gene: TRBV6-5
j_gene: TRBJ2-3
d_gene: TRBD2
abundance: many
CDR3aa: CASSQRTSSVSTDTQYF
CDR3nt: TGTGCCAGCAGTCAACGGACTAGCTCCGTTAGCACAGATACGCAGTATTTT

v_gene: TRBV20-1
j_gene: TRBJ2-4
d_gene: -
abundance: many
CDR3aa: CSANPGTVKNIQYF
CDR3nt: TGCAGTGCCAACCCCGGGACCGTGAAAAACATTCAGTACTTC

v_gene: TRBV7-6
j_gene: TRBJ2-3
d_gene: TRBD1
abundance: -
CDR3aa: CASTPDRPTDTQYF
CDR3nt: TGTGCCAGCACCCCGGACAGGCCCACAGATACGCAGTATTTT

v_gene: TRBV9
j_gene: TRBJ1-6
d_gene: -
abundance: once
CDR3aa: CASSVVGTENSPLHF
CDR3nt: TGTGCCAGCAGCGTAGTGGGGACGGAGAATTCACCCCTCCACTTT

v_gene: TRBV7-6
j_gene: TRBJ2-3
d_gene: -
abundance: -
CDR3aa: CASSLGETPSTDTQYF
CDR3nt: TGTGCCAGCAGCTTAGGGGAGACCCCTAGCACAGATACGCAGTATTTT

v_gene: TRBV5-1
j_gene: TRBJ1-1
d_gene: -
abundance: few
CDR3aa: CASSLDRPNTEAFF
CDR3nt: TGCGCCAGCAGCTTGGACAGGCCGAACACTGAAGCTTTCTTT

v_gene: TRBV7-2
j_gene: TRBJ2-3
d_gene: TRBD1
abundance: many
CDR3aa: CASSLWDRVTDTQYF
CDR3nt: TGTGCCAGCAGCTTATGGGACAGGGTCACAGATACGCAGTATTTT

v_gene: TRBV20-1
j_gene: TRBJ2-1
d_gene: -
abundance: -
CDR3aa: CSASSRNEQFF
CDR3nt: TGCAGTGCTAGTTCGCGCAATGAGCAGTTCTTC

v_gene: TRBV10-3
j_gene: TRBJ1-5
d_gene: TRBD1
abundance: few
CDR3aa: CAIRPGQGGGQPQHF
CDR3nt: TGTGCCATCAGACCGGGACAGGGAGGTGGGCAGCCCCAGCATTTT

v_gene: TRBV9
j_gene: TRBJ2-5
d_gene: -
abundance: -
CDR3aa: CASTPGQTTQETQYF
CDR3nt: TGTGCCAGCACACCTGGGCAGACGACCCAAGAGACCCAGTACTTC

v_gene: TRBV12-3/TRBV12-4
j_gene: TRBJ2-2
d_gene: TRBD2
abundance: many
CDR3aa: CASIAGLAGGGYGELFF
CDR3nt: TGTGCCAGCATCGCGGGACTAGCGGGGGGAGGGTACGGGGAGCTGTTTTTT

v_gene: TRBV19
j_gene: TRBJ1-2
d_gene: -
abundance: once
CDR3aa: CASSKGTDHGYTF
CDR3nt: TGTGCCAGTAGTAAGGGGACCGATCATGGCTACACCTTC

v_gene: TRBV10-2
j_gene: TRBJ2-4
d_gene: TRBD2
abundance: many
CDR3aa: CASSERVAGDLAKNIQYF
CDR3nt: TGCGCCAGCAGTGAGAGGGTAGCGGGGGACTTAGCCAAAAACATTCAGTACTTC

v_gene: TRBV5-5
j_gene: TRBJ2-3
d_gene: -
abundance: -
CDR3aa: CASSPLRGETSTDTQYF
CDR3nt: TGTGCCAGCTCACCACTCCGAGGAGAGACTAGCACAGATACGCAGTATTTT

v_gene: TRBV7-2
j_gene: TRBJ1-1
d_gene: -
abundance: -
CDR3aa: CASSLDLGRPEAFF
CDR3nt: TGTGCCAGCAGCTTAGACCTGGGACGGCCTGAAGCTTTCTTT

v_gene: TRBV7-6
j_gene: TRBJ2-1
d_gene: TRBD1
abundance: many
CDR3aa: CASSLKFLTGVSYNEQFF
CDR3nt: TGTGCCAGCAGCTTAAAGTTTCTGACAGGGGTTTCCTACAATGAGCAGTTCTTC

v_gene: TRBV5-1
j_gene: TRBJ2-6
d_gene: TRBD2
abundance: few
CDR3aa: CASSLRGGGVGANVLTF
CDR3nt: TGCGCCAGCAGCTTGCGGGGGGGGGGGGTGGGGGCCAACGTCCTGACTTTC

v_gene: TRBV7-9
j_gene: TRBJ2-2
d_gene: TRBD1
abundance: few
CDR3aa: CASSERQGKMIGELFF
CDR3nt: TGTGCCAGCAGCGAAAGACAGGGGAAGATGATCGGGGAGCTGTTTTTT

v_gene: TRBV6-2/TRBV6-3
j_gene: TRBJ2-1
d_gene: TRBD2
abundance: -
CDR3aa: CASSYGSGGSYNEQFF
CDR3nt: TGTGCCAGCAGTTACGGTAGCGGGGGCTCCTACAATGAGCAGTTCTTC

v_gene: TRBV7-8
j_gene: TRBJ2-2
d_gene: -
abundance: -
CDR3aa: CASSESAGARELFF
CDR3nt: TGTGCCAGCAGTGAATCGGCGGGGGCGAGGGAGCTGTTTTTT

v_gene: TRBV9
j_gene: TRBJ1-5
d_gene: -
abundance: many
CDR3aa: CASSVGEGPQHF
CDR3nt: TGTGCCAGCAGCGTAGGGGAGGGGCCCCAGCATTTT

v_gene: TRBV18
j_gene: TRBJ2-7
d_gene: -
abundance: few
CDR3aa: CASSPPGNTFYEQYF
CDR3nt: TGTGCCAGCTCACCACCAGGGAACACTTTCTACGAGCAGTACTTC

v_gene: TRBV7-8
j_gene: TRBJ2-7
d_gene: TRBD1
abundance: -
CDR3aa: CASSQMMGQGGVQYF
CDR3nt: TGTGCCAGCAGCCAAATGATGGGACAGGGGGGGGTGCAGTACTTC